The 17 T cell receptor beta chains below come from one sample, sequenced in a study of CD8+ T cells in alopecia areata. As the sequencing template, cDNA was produced by extracting RNA and reverse transcribing it. TCRdb keeps only in-frame clones here, not all; method: immunoSEQ multiplex PCR. This sample carries around 210,000 clones, around 66% of them seen once, and the ten largest clones take 3.5% to 5%. Treatment noted: oral pan-JAK inhibitor, 5-10 mg twice daily. This specimen was CD4+ T cells sorted from blood, taken at week 4, from a patient treated with tofacitinib. The receptors were gathered from a human donor with alopecia areata.

This clone has just one count. This sequence joins TRBV5-1 and TRBJ1-2; TRBD1 agrees at 10 bases. V lost 4 bases to trimming and J lost 0 bases; unmatched junction nucleotides: 0. The length of the CDR3 is 14 residues. The germline CDR1 and CDR2 sequences are SGHRS and YFSETQ. In nucleotides, the CDR3 is TGCGCCAGCAGCGGACAGGGGGCTAACTATGGCTACACCTTC. The encoded protein is CASSGQGANYGYTF.

The J gene is TRBJ1-5, the V gene TRBV7-6; possible D gene TRBD1, 5 bases. The CDR3 length is 15 residues. Between the trimmed V and J ends, which lost 2 bases and 6 bases, there was a span of 14 bases. CDR1 is SGHVS, CDR2 FNYEAQ, per germline. For the CDR3, the DNA is TGTGCCAGCAGCTTATTGGCGGGGGTAGGTCAGCCCCAGCATTTT. It yields the protein CASSLLAGVGQPQHF.

J is TRBJ1-1 and V is TRBV28; D uncertain. The CDR3 is 11 residues long. The germline V gene encodes CDR1 MDHEN and CDR2 SYDVKM. V was pared by 7 bases and J by 4 bases, with 7 bases between. The DNA for the CDR3 is TGTGCCAGCACTTCAACCACTGAAGCTTTCTTT. Its translation: CASTSTTEAFF.

V and J are TRBV7-9 and TRBJ2-1; D perhaps matches TRBD1 (6 bases). The CDR3 contains 13 residues. Germline CDR1 is SEHNR and CDR2 is FQNEAQ (reference sequence). The germline V and J ends were trimmed by 5 bases and 6 bases, with 11 bases remaining between them. The CDR3 protein is CASSTRTANEQFF. In DNA, the CDR3 is TGTGCCAGCAGCACCCGGACAGCCAATGAGCAGTTCTTC.

The chain links TRBV10-3 to TRBJ1-1; perhaps TRBD1 as D (5 bases). Per germline, CDR1 ENHRY and CDR2 SYGVKD. CDR3 size: 15 residues. V lost 2 bases to trimming and J lost 3 bases, with 13 bases between them. The CDR3 region is CAISEPPRGDTEAFF. The CDR3 nucleotides are TGTGCCATCAGTGAGCCCCCCCGGGGGGACACTGAAGCTTTCTTT.

V usage is TRBV29-1 and J usage is TRBJ1-1, with 8 bases matching TRBD1. The germline gives CDR1 SQVTM, CDR2 ANQGSEA. The CDR3 extends over 15 amino acids. J lost 1 base, V lost 7 bases, and 11 bases had no gene match. CDR3 amino acids: CSAQLTGVENTEAFF. The CDR3 DNA reads as TGCAGCGCCCAATTGACAGGGGTGGAGAACACTGAAGCTTTCTTT.

The chain combines TRBV7-3 with TRBJ1-5; no definite D call. Germline loops: CDR1 SGHTA, CDR2 FQGTGA. The CDR3 is 13 amino acids. V was cut by 2 bases and J by 3 bases, with 5 bases left in between. The CDR3 is CASSLGTNQPQHF. CDR3 nucleotide sequence: TGTGCCAGCAGCTTAGGAACCAATCAGCCCCAGCATTTT.

This clone was seen just once. The CDR3 spells CASSSSLAGAKETQYF. The DNA for the CDR3 is TGTGCCAGCAGTTCATCCCTAGCGGGGGCTAAAGAGACCCAGTACTTC. V gene TRBV6-5 combines with J gene TRBJ2-5, with 10 bases that match TRBD2. V was pared by 4 bases and J by 3 bases, with 8 bases of the junction left unmatched. This CDR3 comprises 16 residues. CDR1 is MNHEY and CDR2 is SVGAGI in the germline V gene.

This rearrangement joins TRBV6-5 to TRBJ1-2; D gene unclear. Trimming shortened V by 5 bases and J by 6 bases, and 13 bases separated the two germline ends. The CDR3 contains 13 residues. Germline V lookup: CDR1 MNHEY, CDR2 SVGAGI. The chain's CDR3 is CASSPSGWNGYTF. DNA of the CDR3: TGTGCCAGCAGTCCTTCAGGTTGGAATGGCTACACCTTC.

CDR3 DNA: TGTGCCACCAGCAGAGATCCTGACGGAGGAGAGCAGTACTTC. Residues: CATSRDPDGGEQYF. The J gene is TRBJ2-7, the V gene TRBV15, with a weak D call TRBD2 (5 bases). Trimming took 0 bases from V and 7 from J, leaving 13 bases between them. This CDR3 contains 14 residues. Germline CDR1 and CDR2: LNHNV and YYDKDF (reference sequence).

The V call is TRBV25-1, the J call TRBJ2-5; D unclear. V was cut by 5 bases and J by 0 bases, with 7 bases left in between. The germline gives CDR1 MGHDK, CDR2 SYGVNS. The CDR3 is 13 amino acids. In DNA, the CDR3 is TGTGCCAGCAGTTTAAGGTACCAAGAGACCCAGTACTTC. It yields the protein CASSLRYQETQYF.

The J gene is TRBJ2-3, the V gene TRBV6-6; 8 nucleotides align to TRBD2. CDR1 is MNHNY and CDR2 is SVGAGI in the germline V gene (reference sequence). V lost 11 bases to trimming and J lost 2 bases; unmatched junction nucleotides: 12. The CDR3 covers 15 residues. CDR3 sequence (DNA): TGTGCCGGTCGACGGGCGGGGGGACTCACAGATACGCAGTATTTT. This translates into CAGRRAGGLTDTQYF.

A single count supports this clone. The chain carries TRBV30 and TRBJ1-5; 9 bases are a match to TRBD1. The CDR3 length is 15 residues. The germline V gene encodes CDR1 GTSNPN and CDR2 SVGIG (reference sequence). The V gene end was trimmed by 3 bases and the J gene end by 7 bases; junction bases not matched to a gene: 10. The CDR3 DNA sequence: TGTGCCTGGAGCGGAGGGGGGACAGGGAACCAGCCCCAGCATTTT. Protein: CAWSGGGTGNQPQHF.

For the CDR3, the DNA is TGTGCCAGCAGCAAGACAGGGGAGAATCAGCCCCAGCATTTT. Translating it yields CASSKTGENQPQHF. V and J are TRBV2 and TRBJ1-5; 8 positions agree with TRBD1. With V trimmed by 6 bases and J by 4 bases, 5 bases remained unmatched. CDR3 length: 14 amino acids. Germline loops: CDR1 SNHLY, CDR2 FYNNEI. The full variable domain, its missing parts supplied by reference TRBV2 and TRBJ1-5, is EPEVTQTPSHQVTQMGQEVILRCVPISNHLYFYWYRQILGQKVEFLVSFYNNEISEKSEIFDDQFSVERPDGSNFTLKIRSTKLEDSAMYFCASSKTGENQPQHFGDGTRLSIL.

Details on this clone: An end of the junction does not agree with germline; a read error may underlie this. The chain joins TRBV7-7 to TRBJ2-3; D is undetermined. The CDR3 extends over 14 amino acids. Germline V gene sequence: CDR1 SSHAT, CDR2 FNYEAQ (reference sequence). This chain's CDR3 is CASSSGQSTDTQYF. CDR3 nucleotides: TGTGCTAGCAGCTCGGGCCAGAGCACAGATACGCAGTATTTT.

The chain uses TRBV30 and TRBJ2-2; D gene ambiguous. The V and J ends lost 5 bases and 0 bases respectively, with 7 bases between them. The germline V gene encodes CDR1 GTSNPN and CDR2 SVGIG (reference sequence). This CDR3 has 13 amino acids. In DNA form, the CDR3 reads TGTGCCTGGGCCCGCCCGAACACCGGGGAGCTGTTTTTT. As protein: CAWARPNTGELFF.

The chain links TRBV9 to TRBJ2-1; D not certain. Trimming cost V 4 bases and J 0 bases, with 8 bases left between them. CDR1 SGDLS and CDR2 YYNGEE come from the germline V gene. The CDR3 is made up of 14 amino acids. The CDR3 loop reads CASSSQSSYNEQFF. As DNA, the CDR3 is TGTGCCAGCAGCAGTCAAAGCTCCTACAATGAGCAGTTCTTC.